The source of this TCR beta chain is a study of OX40 agonist ivuxolimab in advanced cancers. Here immunoSEQ multiplex PCR was the method, and the copy in TCRdb shows in-frame clones only, minus some. The sample consists of over 90,000 clones, 70% to 90% of them appearing once. Germline V gives CDR1 GTSNPN, CDR2 SVGIG (reference sequence). V lost 0 bases, J lost 5 bases, and 10 bases lay in between. The CDR3 consists of 13 residues. The sample was CD4+ or CD8+ T cells sorted from blood, taken in a trial of the OX40 agonist ivuxolimab. The chain couples TRBV30 to TRBJ1-2; no definite D call. The origin of this receptor is an adult with an advanced solid tumor such as melanoma, head and neck, liver or kidney cancer. CDR3 bases: TGTGCCTGGAGTGTACACCGCAATTATGGCTACACCTTC. Its protein is CAWSVHRNYGYTF. Combining the CDR3 with reference TRBV30 and TRBJ1-2 gives the whole variable domain SQTIHQWPATLVQPVGSPLSLECTVEGTSNPNLYWYRQAAGRGLQLLFYSVGIGQISSEVPQNLSASRPQDRQFILSSKKLLLSDSGFYLCAWSVHRNYGYTFGSGTRLTVV.